This TCR beta chain appears in the sequencing data of a study of control samples from healthy donors and cancer patients. The CDR3 sequence is 15 residues long. The V gene's germline CDR1 is LNHDA and CDR2 SQIVND (reference sequence). J lost 2 bases, V lost 7 bases, and 10 bases had no gene match. Libraries were prepared by immunoSEQ multiplex PCR; TCRdb keeps only in-frame clonotypes and omits some of them. Altogether 40,000 to 50,000 clones are present, less than 85% being singletons, with the ten largest covering less than 55%. This clone was detected a few times. This sequence joins TRBV19 and TRBJ1-2, with TRBD1 matching over 7 bases. This clonotype originated in a man between 60 and 75 years old in good health. Sequenced material: blood. The DNA for the CDR3 is TGTGCCAGTACCGACAGGGATCTTATAAACTATGGCTACACCTTC. Translating it yields CASTDRDLINYGYTF.